The 26 T cell receptor beta chains below all came from one sample that was sequenced in a study of blood T cell repertoires in COVID-19. The data were produced by immunoSEQ multiplex PCR, yet TCRdb's version contains in-frame clones alone and is incomplete. The sample carries roughly 250,000 clones, roughly 80% recorded once. Sequenced input: peripheral blood. The receptors were sampled from a woman of 80 years or more with active or convalescent COVID-19.

The CDR3 coding sequence is TGTGCCAGCAGTGCCGGACACTTTACTTCAACTAATGAAAAACTGTTTTTT. Protein sequence: CASSAGHFTSTNEKLFF. The rearrangement joins TRBV6-4 to TRBJ1-4; D is possibly TRBD1 (5 bases). The CDR3 length is 17 residues. Trimming shortened V by 4 bases and J by 0 bases, and 15 bases separated the two germline ends. Germline loops: CDR1 MRHNA, CDR2 SNTAGT.

A single count supports this clone. This chain connects TRBV7-9 to TRBJ2-5; the match to TRBD2 covers 15 bases. Trimming removed 5 bases from V and 5 bases from J; junction bases left unmatched: 6. The CDR3 contains 16 residues. Germline CDR1 reads SEHNR; CDR2 reads FQNEAQ (reference sequence). CDR3 in DNA: TGTGCCAGCAGCCCCGGACTAGCGGGAGGGCCGGAGACCCAGTACTTC. The encoded protein is CASSPGLAGGPETQYF.

The V gene is TRBV23-1, the J gene TRBJ1-5; 10 bases map to TRBD1. TRBV23-1 carries the ORF label, with uncertain function. CDR3 length equals 20 residues. With V trimmed by 4 bases and J by 1 base, 16 bases remained unmatched. The CDR3 sequence: CASSLRGTGDPVGSNQPQHF. The CDR3 DNA sequence: TGCGCCAGCAGTCTTCGGGGGACAGGGGATCCGGTGGGGAGCAATCAGCCCCAGCATTTT.

This chain joins TRBV20-1 and TRBJ1-1, with TRBD1 identical over 10 bases. Per germline, CDR1 DFQATT and CDR2 SNEGSKA (reference sequence). J lost 4 bases, V lost 3 bases, and 11 bases had no gene match. The CDR3 sequence is 16 residues long. The CDR3 sequence is CSASRIRDRGITEAFF. The CDR3 region has the DNA TGCAGTGCTAGTAGGATCCGGGACAGGGGAATCACTGAAGCTTTCTTT.

The chain combines TRBV7-9 with TRBJ2-2; 9 nucleotides agree with TRBD2. This CDR3 spans 17 amino acids. Germline values: CDR1 SEHNR, CDR2 FQNEAQ (reference sequence). V was pared by 1 base and J by 0 bases, with 3 bases of the junction left unmatched. The CDR3 nucleotides are TGTGCCAGCAGCTTAGGGACTAGCGCATCGAACACCGGGGAGCTGTTTTTT. It translates to CASSLGTSASNTGELFF.

This clone was detected only once. This sequence joins TRBV3-1 (or the pseudogene TRBV3-2) and TRBJ1-5; D is undetermined. In germline, CDR1 is LGHDT, CDR2 YNNKEL (reference sequence). The CDR3 sequence is 12 residues long. V was trimmed by 4 bases and J by 6 bases, leaving 7 bases between them. The CDR3 sequence: CASSPPGQPQHF. The CDR3 DNA reads TGTGCCAGCAGCCCCCCCGGTCAGCCCCAGCATTTT.

V usage is TRBV5-1 and J usage is TRBJ2-5; TRBD2 aligns across 12 bases. The CDR3 runs to 18 residues. V dropped 0 bases and J dropped 4; count of bases not matched to a gene: 10. CDR1 is SGHRS, CDR2 YFSETQ, per germline. CDR3 in amino acids: CASSLALAGGPGGETQYF. CDR3 in DNA: TGCGCCAGCAGCTTGGCCCTAGCGGGAGGGCCTGGGGGAGAGACCCAGTACTTC.

In this sample, this clone turned up a few times. The V gene is TRBV6-6, the J gene TRBJ2-3; D is possibly TRBD2 (5 bases). CDR1 is MNHNY and CDR2 is SVGAGI in the germline V gene (reference sequence). The CDR3 is 15 residues long. Between the trimmed V and J ends, which lost 6 bases and 3 bases, there was a span of 16 bases. The CDR3 bases are TGTGCCAGCAGCCAGTCTAGGACTGTTACAGATACGCAGTATTTT. Its protein is CASSQSRTVTDTQYF.

The chain is built from TRBV10-3 and TRBJ2-3; 7 bases are shared with TRBD1. This CDR3 is 14 amino acids long. The J segment lost 4 bases and the V segment lost 6 bases, leaving 7 bases of the junction unmatched. Germline V lookup: CDR1 ENHRY, CDR2 SYGVKD. DNA of the CDR3: TGTGCCATCAGCGAAATTACAGGGGCAGATACGCAGTATTTT. Translating it yields CAISEITGADTQYF.

The CDR3 DNA sequence: TGTGCCAGCAGATCACCTGGGACTAGCGGGAGTGGTGAGCAGTACTTC. Protein sequence: CASRSPGTSGSGEQYF. The chain employs TRBV11-2 and TRBJ2-7; 14 bases map to TRBD2. The ends lost 6 bases at V and 7 bases at J; junction bases unmatched: 11. CDR1 and CDR2 from the germline V gene are SGHAT and FQNNGV. This CDR3 is 16 amino acids long.

This rearrangement joins TRBV14 to TRBJ1-3; no firm D call. CDR1 SGHDN and CDR2 FVKESK come from the germline V gene. CDR3 size: 15 residues. V was cut by 4 bases and J by 1 base, with 11 bases left in between. This CDR3 is CASSLSGFSGNTIYF. The CDR3, as DNA: TGTGCCAGCAGCCTCTCCGGTTTTTCTGGAAACACCATATATTTT.

This chain joins TRBV19 and TRBJ1-5; 12 nucleotides match TRBD1. The CDR3 spans 16 residues. Germline V gene data show CDR1 as LNHDA and CDR2 as SQIVND (reference sequence). The V segment lost 5 bases and the J segment 3 bases; nucleotides outside the gene matches: 5. The CDR3 DNA reads as TGTGCCAGTAGTCCGGGACAGGGGGCTTCCAATCAGCCCCAGCATTTT. Its protein is CASSPGQGASNQPQHF.

V is TRBV6-5 and J is TRBJ1-3, with 10 bases matching TRBD1. The length of the CDR3 is 15 residues. From germline, CDR1 is MNHEY and CDR2 SVGAGI. Germline trimming cut 6 bases from V and 4 bases from J; bases unmatched to any gene: 6. DNA for the CDR3: TGTGCCAGCAGGACCGGGACAGGGGTCGGAAACACCATATATTTT. It encodes CASRTGTGVGNTIYF.

The genes are TRBV5-1 and TRBJ2-3; TRBD1 agrees at 7 bases. Germline trimming cut 1 base from V and 3 bases from J; bases unmatched to any gene: 8. CDR1 is SGHRS, CDR2 YFSETQ, per germline. The CDR3 totals 16 residues. The DNA of the CDR3 is TGCGCCAGCAGCTTGTCAGGGGGTGGAAGAACAGATACGCAGTATTTT. It translates to CASSLSGGGRTDTQYF.

This chain connects TRBV6-6 to TRBJ2-4, with 7 nucleotides matching TRBD1. This CDR3 spans 14 amino acids. Trimming removed 2 bases from V and 6 bases from J; junction bases left unmatched: 4. Germline loops: CDR1 MNHNY, CDR2 SVGAGI (reference sequence). For the CDR3, the DNA is TGTGCCAGCAGTTACCGACAGGGAGTAAACATTCAGTACTTC. Its protein product is CASSYRQGVNIQYF.

The J gene is TRBJ2-7, the V gene TRBV24-1; TRBD2 agrees at 10 bases. This CDR3 region has 21 residues. V shed 0 bases, J shed 4 bases, and the junction held 20 bases outside the gene matches. Germline loops: CDR1 KGHDR, CDR2 SFDVKD. The CDR3 DNA reads as TGTGCCACCAGTGATTTGGCCCAGTATGGGTTGACTAGCGGGCGTCCTTACGAGCAGTACTTC. Its protein product is CATSDLAQYGLTSGRPYEQYF.

J is TRBJ2-7 and V is TRBV15; 10 bases fit TRBD1. The CDR3 sequence is 14 residues long. V dropped 5 bases and J dropped 4; count of bases not matched to a gene: 5. CDR1 and CDR2 (germline): LNHNV, YYDKDF (reference sequence). In DNA, the CDR3 is TGTGCCACCAGCGGGGACAGGGGAAAGTACGAGCAGTACTTC. Protein product: CATSGDRGKYEQYF.

This clone was observed a few times. This chain links TRBV5-1 with TRBJ1-4; TRBD1 aligns across 9 bases. J lost 8 bases, V lost 1 base, and 9 bases had no gene match. Germline lookup yields CDR1 SGHRS and CDR2 YFSETQ. The CDR3 length is 16 residues. The CDR3 loop is CASSLTGGRGSEKLFF. DNA of the CDR3: TGCGCCAGCAGCTTGACAGGGGGCCGAGGATCGGAAAAACTGTTTTTT.

This clone was seen only a few times. This chain connects TRBV6-2 or TRBV6-3 to TRBJ2-7, with D tentatively TRBD1 (5 bases). The CDR3 is 16 residues long. V shed 2 bases and J shed 2 bases, with 16 bases lying between them. Germline loops: CDR1 MNHEY, CDR2 SVGEGT. The CDR3 sequence is CASSYVDNPRAYEQYF. CDR3 DNA: TGTGCCAGCAGTTACGTGGACAACCCCCGGGCCTACGAGCAGTACTTC.

The rearrangement uses TRBV28 and TRBJ1-4; TRBD1 matches 7 bases. CDR1 MDHEN and CDR2 SYDVKM come from the germline V gene. This CDR3 region has 15 residues. Trimming removed 5 bases from V and 3 bases from J; junction bases left unmatched: 6. CDR3 sequence: CASSPYRGANEKLFF. The CDR3 DNA sequence: TGTGCCAGCAGTCCATACAGGGGAGCTAATGAAAAACTGTTTTTT.

This chain connects TRBV19 to TRBJ2-3, with 7 bases lining up with TRBD2. Germline V gene lookup returns CDR1 LNHDA and CDR2 SQIVND (reference sequence). The CDR3 has 14 residues. The ends lost 7 bases at V and 2 bases at J; junction bases unmatched: 6. CDR3 bases: TGTGCCAGTACCCCAGCGGGGCACACAGATACGCAGTATTTT. Translation gives CASTPAGHTDTQYF.

The V and J genes are TRBV15 and TRBJ2-4; D remains unclear. This CDR3 is 12 amino acids long. CDR1 is LNHNV and CDR2 is YYDKDF in the germline V gene (reference sequence). V lost 0 bases and J lost 7, with 4 bases in between. In nucleotides, the CDR3 is TGTGCCACCAGCAGAGACGGGAACATTCAGTACTTC. Its protein product is CATSRDGNIQYF.

The chain recombines TRBV12-3 or TRBV12-4 with TRBJ2-7; unclear D gene. This CDR3 spans 13 amino acids. V dropped 7 bases and J dropped 7 bases, with 17 bases sitting between them. The CDR3 is CASNLSGAGEQYF. The CDR3 nucleotides read TGTGCCAGCAATCTCTCGGGTGCCGGGGAGCAGTACTTC.

This clone was detected a few times. J is TRBJ2-2 and V is TRBV30; D not resolved. Germline assignment: CDR1 GTSNPN and CDR2 SVGIG (reference sequence). The CDR3 covers 13 residues. Between the trimmed V and J ends, which lost 2 bases and 7 bases, there was a span of 11 bases. Here the CDR3 DNA reads TGTGCCTGGAGTCCCCTACCGGGCGGGGAGCTGTTTTTT. It specifies CAWSPLPGGELFF.

The J gene is TRBJ2-7, the V gene TRBV10-3; weak D call: TRBD1 (6 bases). V lost 7 bases and J 2 bases, leaving 18 bases between the germline ends. The CDR3 has 15 residues. Germline V gene sequence: CDR1 ENHRY, CDR2 SYGVKD. The CDR3 coding sequence is TGTGCCATCAAGGCAGCCGGGACACCTACCTACGAGCAGTACTTC. It specifies CAIKAAGTPTYEQYF.

The table lists this clone with a count of one. This rearrangement joins TRBV19 to TRBJ1-5; D possibly corresponds to TRBD1 (5 bases). The CDR3 is 14 residues long. Germline V CDR1 and CDR2: LNHDA, SQIVND (reference sequence). The ends were cut back, 7 bases at V and 2 bases at J, with 12 bases in the middle. The DNA for the CDR3 is TGTGCCAGTATGAGGACGGGGGGCAATCAGCCCCAGCATTTT. Protein sequence: CASMRTGGNQPQHF.